The rows below give T cell receptor beta chains drawn from one sample of a study of blood T cell repertoires in COVID-19. TCRdb's table, derived via immunoSEQ multiplex PCR, lists solely in-frame clones and lacks some. The sample lists about 200,000 clones, 65% to 85% occurring once. The sequenced sample was peripheral blood. These receptors came from a woman older than 75 with acute or convalescent COVID-19. Both conserved end residues are part of each CDR3. Each record gives: J gene, clone size, D gene, V gene, CDR3 DNA, CDR3 protein. A D gene is named only where the DNA matches it firmly. Not every row has a clone size; where given, it reads once, few, many or a size class.

TRBJ2-1	NA	TRBD2	TRBV6-6	TGTGCCAGCACTCCGCCGGGACGGGGAGGGAATGAGCAGTTCTTC	CASTPPGRGGNEQFF
TRBJ2-7	NA	NA	TRBV2	TGTGCCAGCAGTTTGTCCGGCTACGAGCAGTACTTC	CASSLSGYEQYF
TRBJ2-2	NA	TRBD2	TRBV19	TGTGCCAGTGCAACACAACGTCTAGCGGGTGCGAACACCGGGGAGCTGTTTTTT	CASATQRLAGANTGELFF
TRBJ2-1	few	TRBD2	TRBV5-1	TGCGCCAGCTGGGAAGGGACTAGCTTTATCTACAATGAGCAGTTCTTC	CASWEGTSFIYNEQFF
TRBJ2-2	NA	NA	TRBV5-4	TGTGCCAGCAGCGTAGATAGTGGTTTGAACACCGGGGAGCTGTTTTTT	CASSVDSGLNTGELFF
TRBJ1-5	NA	TRBD1	TRBV18	TGTGCCAGCTCTGTTGGACAGGGTAGAGGCAATCAGCCCCAGCATTTT	CASSVGQGRGNQPQHF
TRBJ2-2	NA	NA	TRBV5-1	TGCGCCAGCAGCTTAACCCCGACAGTGAACACCGGGGAGCTGTTTTTT	CASSLTPTVNTGELFF
TRBJ2-3	NA	TRBD2	TRBV6-6	TGTGCCAGCAGTTACGTGAGCGGGAACACAGATACGCAGTATTTT	CASSYVSGNTDTQYF
TRBJ1-1	NA	NA	TRBV6-5	TGTGCCAGCAGCCACCCACAGGGGAACACTGAAGCTTTCTTT	CASSHPQGNTEAFF
TRBJ2-3	NA	TRBD1	TRBV15	TGTGCCACCAGCAGGAGGGGACAGTCCACAGATACGCAGTATTTT	CATSRRGQSTDTQYF
TRBJ2-7	NA	TRBD1	TRBV28	TGTGCCAGCACCACGCCAGGGGGAATCGACGAGCAGTACTTC	CASTTPGGIDEQYF
TRBJ1-2	few	NA	TRBV6-5	TGTGCCAGCAAGAAACAGGGACCCAACTATGGCTACACCTTC	CASKKQGPNYGYTF
TRBJ2-3	NA	TRBD1	TRBV4-1	TGCGCCAGCAGCCAGCCAGACAGGGGGCGCACAGATACGCAGTATTTT	CASSQPDRGRTDTQYF
TRBJ2-4	NA	NA	TRBV3-1/TRBV3-2	TGTGCCAGCAGTACAGGAGACTTAGCCAAAAACATTCAGTACTTC	CASSTGDLAKNIQYF
TRBJ2-1	NA	TRBD2	TRBV5-8	TGTGCCAGCAGCTTGGGGCTAGCGGTCTACAATGAGCAGTTCTTC	CASSLGLAVYNEQFF
TRBJ1-1	NA	NA	TRBV14	TGTGCCAGCAGTCCGACTCTGAACACTGAAGCTTTCTTT	CASSPTLNTEAFF
TRBJ2-7	NA	NA	TRBV15	TGTGCCACCAGTCTGGGACTTGCACCCTACGAGCAGTACTTC	CATSLGLAPYEQYF